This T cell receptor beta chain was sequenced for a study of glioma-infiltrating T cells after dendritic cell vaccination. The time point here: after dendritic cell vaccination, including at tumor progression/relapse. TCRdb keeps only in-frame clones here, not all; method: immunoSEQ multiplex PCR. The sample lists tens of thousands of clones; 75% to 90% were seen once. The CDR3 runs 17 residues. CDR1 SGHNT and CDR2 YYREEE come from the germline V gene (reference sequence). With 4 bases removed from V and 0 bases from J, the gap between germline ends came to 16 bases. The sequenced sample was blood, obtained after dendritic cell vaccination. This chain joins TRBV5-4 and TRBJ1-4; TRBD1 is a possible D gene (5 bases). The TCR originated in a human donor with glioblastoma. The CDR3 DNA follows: TGTGCCAGCAGCCTCCCCGGGACTTCTGCAACTAATGAAAAACTGTTTTTT. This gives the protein CASSLPGTSATNEKLFF.